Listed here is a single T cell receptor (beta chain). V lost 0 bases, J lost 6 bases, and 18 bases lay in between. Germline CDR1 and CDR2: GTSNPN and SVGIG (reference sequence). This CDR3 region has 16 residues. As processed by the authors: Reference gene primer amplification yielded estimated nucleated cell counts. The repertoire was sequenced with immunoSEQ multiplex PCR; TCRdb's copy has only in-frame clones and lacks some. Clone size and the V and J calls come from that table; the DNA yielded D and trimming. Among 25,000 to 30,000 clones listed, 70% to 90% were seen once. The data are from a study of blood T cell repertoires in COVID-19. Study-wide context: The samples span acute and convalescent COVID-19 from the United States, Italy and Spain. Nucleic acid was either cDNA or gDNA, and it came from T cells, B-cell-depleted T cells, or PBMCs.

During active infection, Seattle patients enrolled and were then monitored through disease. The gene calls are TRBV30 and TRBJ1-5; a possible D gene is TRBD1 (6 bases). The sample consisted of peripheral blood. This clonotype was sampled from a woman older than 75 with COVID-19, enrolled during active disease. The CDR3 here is CAWSVSTGILGQPQHF. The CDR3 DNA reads TGTGCCTGGAGTGTCTCAACAGGGATCCTTGGTCAGCCCCAGCATTTT. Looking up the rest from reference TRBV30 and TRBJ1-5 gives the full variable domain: SQTIHQWPATLVQPVGSPLSLECTVEGTSNPNLYWYRQAAGRGLQLLFYSVGIGQISSEVPQNLSASRPQDRQFILSSKKLLLSDSGFYLCAWSVSTGILGQPQHFGDGTRLSIL.